This entry lists 21 T cell receptor beta chains sequenced from one sample in a study of tumor-infiltrating lymphocytes in oesophageal squamous cell carcinoma. TCRdb independently ran MiXCR on the PCR reads; one entry per CDR3 protein. The sample consists of 16,000 or so distinct CDR3 sequences, 53% of them appearing once. The source material was esophageal tumor tissue. The source of these receptors is a male donor with esophageal squamous cell carcinoma.

The J gene is TRBJ2-1, the V gene TRBV28; 12 nucleotides match TRBD2. The CDR3 contains 18 residues. The trim removed 2 bases at V and 3 bases at J, leaving 8 bases unmatched. The germline CDR1 and CDR2 sequences are MDHEN and SYDVKM. This CDR3 is CASSLGGTSGRHYNEQFF. The CDR3 DNA is TGTGCCAGCAGTTTAGGGGGAACTAGCGGGAGGCACTACAATGAGCAGTTCTTC.

The rearrangement uses TRBV27 and TRBJ2-3; 7 bases are a match to TRBD1. Matching the DNA end better, TRBJ2-5 makes the J call doubtful. Germline lookup yields CDR1 MNHEY and CDR2 SMNVEV (reference sequence). The CDR3 is 14 residues long. The chain's CDR3 is CASSFRGRWETQYF. In DNA, the CDR3 is TGTGCCAGCAGTTTCAGGGGGAGATGGGAGACCCAGTACTTC.

The chain uses TRBV11-2 and TRBJ2-3; 11 bases map to TRBD1. V gave up 4 bases and J gave up 5 bases; unmatched junction bases: 8. From germline, CDR1 is SGHAT and CDR2 FQNNGV. The CDR3 contains 16 residues. As DNA, the CDR3 is TGTGCCAGCAGCTCCCGGACAGGGGGCCCGCGAGATACGCAGTATTTT. Translation gives CASSSRTGGPRDTQYF.

J is TRBJ1-5 and V is TRBV24-1, with D maybe TRBD1 (5 bases). Trimming removed 9 bases from V and 1 base from J, with 6 bases in between. This CDR3 spans 12 amino acids. From germline, CDR1 is KGHDR and CDR2 SFDVKD. CDR3 in DNA: TGTGCCACCTCAGGGAGCAATCAGCCCCAGCATTTT. It yields the protein CATSGSNQPQHF.

J is TRBJ2-7 and V is TRBV7-2; D possibly corresponds to TRBD2 (5 bases). The V gene's germline CDR1 is SGHTA and CDR2 FQGNSA. V was cut by 3 bases and J by 2 bases, with 11 bases left in between. This CDR3 has 14 residues. DNA for the CDR3: TGTGCCAGCAGCTTGAGGGCAGTGACCTACGAGCAGTACTTC. This codes for CASSLRAVTYEQYF.

The V and J genes are TRBV6-1 and TRBJ2-1; 12 nucleotides align to TRBD1. The J call is uncertain, as TRBJ2-7 better fits the DNA end. This CDR3 is 14 amino acids long. CDR1 MNHNS and CDR2 SASEGT come from the germline V gene. This CDR3 reads CASKGQGASYEQYF. DNA for the CDR3: TGTGCCAGTAAGGGACAGGGGGCCTCCTACGAGCAGTACTTC.

The chain uses TRBV28 and TRBJ1-2, with D maybe TRBD1 (6 bases). This CDR3 is built from 15 residues. Trimming left V 6 bases short and J 6 bases short, with 20 bases between. CDR1 and CDR2 (germline): MDHEN, SYDVKM. CDR3 amino acids: CASRLGGGLVNGYTF. The CDR3 nucleotides read TGTGCCAGCAGACTTGGTGGGGGGCTGGTAAATGGCTACACCTTC.

This chain uses TRBV7-8 with TRBJ2-7, with TRBD2 matching 7 bases. Germline trimming cut 5 bases from V and 0 bases from J; bases unmatched to any gene: 10. Per germline, CDR1 SGHVS and CDR2 FQNEAQ. The CDR3 consists of 16 residues. DNA of the CDR3: TGTGCCAGCAGCAACAGACTAGCCGGTAGCTCCTACGAGCAGTACTTC. Translating it yields CASSNRLAGSSYEQYF.

Details on this clonotype: Germline and junction disagree at one end, which may indicate a read error. The V gene is TRBV7-6, the J gene TRBJ2-5, with D possibly matching TRBD1 (8 bases). This CDR3 comprises 14 residues. In germline, CDR1 is SGHVS, CDR2 FNYEAQ. CDR3 DNA sequence: TGTGCTAGCAGCCTCCAGACAGGGGAGGGGACCCAGTACTTC. This encodes CASSLQTGEGTQYF.

This chain links TRBV7-6 with TRBJ1-1, with D tentatively TRBD1 (5 bases). There are 19 residues in the CDR3. The V gene lost 1 base and the J gene lost 3 bases, with 24 bases spanning the gap. Germline assignment: CDR1 SGHVS and CDR2 FNYEAQ. The CDR3 sequence: CASSLGSAGVGGGYTEAFF. DNA for the CDR3: TGTGCCAGCAGCTTAGGATCGGCGGGGGTGGGGGGAGGGTACACTGAAGCTTTCTTT.

Details on this clonotype: The conserved phenylalanine or tryptophan normally closing the CDR3 is absent here, so this likely arose from a read error. The DNA is left out, because the CDR3 cannot be placed on it with certainty; the CDR3 is given as TCRdb lists it. The chain couples TRBV28 to TRBJ2-7; TRBD1, the table's D call, lacks a check against the DNA. The germline CDR1 and CDR2 sequences are MDHEN and SYDVKM. The length of the CDR3 is 18 amino acids, counting both ends. CDR3 region: CASSFRQGRVGYGYTFGS.

The CDR3 is CASSLGGPKETQYF. CDR3 bases: TGTGCCAGCAGCTTAGGGGGACCGAAAGAGACCCAGTACTTC. J is TRBJ2-5 and V is TRBV11-3; D might be TRBD1 or TRBD2, each matching 5 bases. The CDR3 consists of 14 residues. The germline gives CDR1 SGHNT, CDR2 YENEEA. Trimming cost V 1 base and J 3 bases, with 9 bases left between them.

Comment on this clonotype: As the CDR3 is not closed by the conserved phenylalanine or tryptophan, this likely results from a read error. This CDR3 is CASSLGSGGARDNEQFL. CDR3 bases: TGTGCCAGCAGCTTAGGATCCGGGGGCGCGCGGGACAATGAGCAGTTCCTC. V gene TRBV7-6 combines with J gene TRBJ2-5; D might be TRBD1 or TRBD2, each matching 6 bases. The J call is uncertain, as TRBJ2-1 better fits the DNA end. The CDR3 has 17 residues. Germline V gene data show CDR1 as SGHVS and CDR2 as FNYEAQ.

The sample holds a few counts of this clonotype. This may be a read error, as it is one base from a much larger clone. The DNA of the CDR3 is TGTGCCAGTAGTATCCAGGTCTACAATGAGCAGTACTTC. As protein: CASSIQVYNEQYF. The chain joins TRBV19 to TRBJ2-5; D gene uncertain. Between the trimmed V and J ends, which lost 3 bases and 11 bases, there was a span of 16 bases. The CDR3 is made up of 13 amino acids. Germline CDR1 is LNHDA and CDR2 is SQIVND (reference sequence).

This clonotype was detected ten times or more. This chain links TRBV7-2 with TRBJ2-1; 8 bases are shared with TRBD2. The ends lost 5 bases at V and 6 bases at J; junction bases unmatched: 6. The CDR3 totals 14 residues. The germline V gene encodes CDR1 SGHTA and CDR2 FQGNSA. CDR3 DNA: TGTGCCAGCAGCCTCCAAGCGGGGGCCAATGAGCAGTTCTTC. Protein sequence: CASSLQAGANEQFF.

The chain combines TRBV28 with TRBJ2-1, with D perhaps matching TRBD2 (6 bases). With the DNA end fitting TRBJ2-7 better, the J assignment may be wrong. The V gene's germline CDR1 is MDHEN and CDR2 SYDVKM. The CDR3 length is 13 residues. CDR3 residues: CASSLAGFYEQYF. The CDR3 DNA sequence: TGTGCCAGCAGTTTGGCGGGGTTCTATGAGCAGTACTTC.

The chain joins TRBV24-1 to TRBJ2-3; 7 bases match TRBD1. This CDR3 has 14 amino acids. Unmatched junction bases numbered 5, after V lost 3 bases and J lost 6 bases. Germline V CDR1 and CDR2: KGHDR, SFDVKD. The CDR3 reads CATSDRTGGDTQYF. Written as DNA, the CDR3 is TGTGCCACCAGTGATCGGACAGGCGGCGATACGCAGTATTTT.

This clonotype was seen once. This rearrangement joins TRBV6-6 to TRBJ1-2; D gene uncertain. Trimming pared 6 bases from V and 0 bases from J, leaving 14 bases between. The CDR3 has 15 residues. CDR1 and CDR2 from the germline V gene are MNHNY and SVGAGI (reference sequence). The CDR3 region is CASSPTVVTNYGYTF. CDR3 DNA sequence: TGTGCCAGCAGCCCAACAGTAGTGACTAACTATGGCTACACCTTC.

Turning to this clonotype: The junction and the germline gene differ at one end; a read error may be behind it. The chain is built from TRBV5-1 and TRBJ1-6; D gene unclear. Germline V CDR1 and CDR2: SGHRS, YFSETQ. There are 13 residues in the CDR3. Here the CDR3 reads CASSIDIAYEQYF. The DNA of the CDR3 is TGCGCCAGCAGCATAGACATAGCCTACGAGCAGTACTTT.

This clonotype has at least ten counts. The chain recombines TRBV28 with TRBJ2-1; 8 bases line up with TRBD1. J was trimmed by 9 bases and V by 10 bases; bases with no gene match: 11. This CDR3 spans 13 amino acids. Per germline, CDR1 MDHEN and CDR2 SYDVKM. The CDR3 DNA reads as TGTGCCACCGTGGGGCAGGGGGCAGCTGAGCAGTTCTTC. Amino acid sequence: CATVGQGAAEQFF.

The V call is TRBV11-3, the J call TRBJ2-1, with 11 positions matching TRBD2. The J call may be mistaken, given a closer DNA end match to TRBJ2-7. Germline CDR1 is SGHNT and CDR2 is YENEEA. The CDR3 covers 16 residues. The CDR3 reads CASSLGTSGVYNEQYF. The DNA for the CDR3 is TGTGCCAGCAGCCTCGGGACTAGCGGAGTCTACAATGAGCAGTACTTC.